These 13 T cell receptor beta chains originate from one sample sequenced in a study of OX40 agonist ivuxolimab in advanced cancers. Profiled with immunoSEQ multiplex PCR; TCRdb holds only in-frame clones, not every one. The sample carries approximately 82,000 clones, approximately 84% recorded once. The source was CD4+ or CD8+ T cells sorted from blood, collected in a trial of the OX40 agonist ivuxolimab. All receptors derive from an adult with an advanced solid tumor such as melanoma, head and neck, liver or kidney cancer.

V and J are TRBV11-3 and TRBJ2-2; D gene unclear. The germline gives CDR1 SGHNT, CDR2 YENEEA. V shed 3 bases and J shed 1 base, with 3 bases lying between them. This CDR3 spans 13 amino acids. CDR3: CASSFRNTGELFF. The CDR3 coding sequence is TGTGCCAGCAGCTTCAGGAACACCGGGGAGCTGTTTTTT.

V usage is TRBV19 and J usage is TRBJ2-7; no reliable D call. Germline CDR1 LNHDA, CDR2 SQIVND (reference sequence). This CDR3 spans 12 amino acids. Trimming cost V 4 bases and J 5 bases, with 9 bases left between them. The CDR3 here is CASSSYGDEQYF. The CDR3 DNA follows: TGTGCCAGTAGTAGCTACGGTGACGAGCAGTACTTC. Full variable domain (rest looked up from reference TRBV19 and TRBJ2-7): DGGITQSPKYLFRKEGQNVTLSCEQNLNHDAMYWYRQDPGQGLRLIYYSQIVNDFQKGDIAEGYSVSREKKESFPLTVTSAQKNPTAFYLCASSSYGDEQYFGPGTRLTVT.

The rearrangement links TRBV12-5 to TRBJ1-1; 7 bases align to TRBD1. The J segment lost 4 bases and the V segment lost 3 bases, leaving 5 bases of the junction unmatched. The CDR3 loop spans 14 amino acids. The V gene's germline CDR1 is LGHNT and CDR2 FRNRAP. CDR3 loop: CASGFTGVGTEAFF. In nucleotides, the CDR3 is TGTGCTAGTGGTTTCACAGGGGTGGGCACTGAAGCTTTCTTT.

The chain is built from TRBV5-4 and TRBJ2-1, with TRBD2 identical over 9 bases. This CDR3 is 16 amino acids long. The J segment lost 8 bases and the V segment lost 4 bases, leaving 13 bases of the junction unmatched. Germline V gene sequence: CDR1 SGHNT, CDR2 YYREEE (reference sequence). In DNA form, the CDR3 reads TGTGCCAGCAGCCCGGCGGGGGGGCGAGAGATAGATGAGCAGTTCTTC. Protein sequence: CASSPAGGREIDEQFF. Using reference TRBV5-4 and TRBJ2-1 for the parts outside the CDR3, the full variable domain is ETGVTQSPTHLIKTRGQQVTLRCSSQSGHNTVSWYQQALGQGPQFIFQYYREEENGRGNFPPRFSGLQFPNYSSELNVNALELDDSALYLCASSPAGGREIDEQFFGPGTRLTVL.

In nucleotides, the CDR3 is TGTGCCAGCAGGTTCGTTGGCTCCTACAATGAGCAGTTCTTC. Amino acids: CASRFVGSYNEQFF. V gene TRBV7-9 combines with J gene TRBJ2-1; D is uncertain. In germline, CDR1 is SEHNR, CDR2 FQNEAQ (reference sequence). The CDR3 spans 14 residues. The ends were cut back, 6 bases at V and 0 bases at J, with 9 bases in the middle. Supplemented by reference TRBV7-9 and TRBJ2-1, the full variable domain reads DTGVSQNPRHKITKRGQNVTFRCDPISEHNRLYWYRQTLGQGPEFLTYFQNEAQLEKSRLLSDRFSAERPKGSFSTLEIQRTEQGDSAMYLCASRFVGSYNEQFFGPGTRLTVL.

The rearrangement joins TRBV11-2 to TRBJ2-1; D is possibly TRBD1 (5 bases). From germline, CDR1 is SGHAT and CDR2 FQNNGV. The CDR3 is 16 residues long. Trimming left V 3 bases short and J 0 bases short, with 12 bases between. The DNA for the CDR3 is TGTGCCAGCAGCTTTGGGGCAGGGAACTCCTACAATGAGCAGTTCTTC. Encoded protein: CASSFGAGNSYNEQFF.

This clone was counted once. Here the CDR3 reads CASSQDLGAGELFF. The CDR3 nucleotides read TGTGCCAGCAGCCAAGATTTGGGGGCCGGGGAGCTGTTTTTT. The rearrangement joins TRBV14 to TRBJ2-2, with D perhaps given as TRBD1 or TRBD2 (5 bases each). V was trimmed by 0 bases and J by 6 bases, leaving 8 bases between them. Germline V gene lookup returns CDR1 SGHDN and CDR2 FVKESK. The CDR3 runs to 14 residues.

The chain uses TRBV11-2 and TRBJ2-1; perhaps TRBD2 as D (5 bases). CDR1 SGHAT and CDR2 FQNNGV come from the germline V gene. V was shortened by 1 base and J by 3 bases, with 7 bases between the two germline ends. This CDR3 has 14 amino acids. This CDR3 reads CASSLVGVYNEQFF. The CDR3 DNA follows: TGTGCCAGCAGCTTAGTCGGGGTCTACAATGAGCAGTTCTTC.

This clone came up once. The rearrangement uses TRBV10-2 and TRBJ1-1; D ambiguous. V lost 7 bases and J 4 bases, leaving 19 bases between the germline ends. Germline CDR1 and CDR2: WSHSY and SAAADI. This CDR3 is 15 amino acids long. The chain's CDR3 is CASTVSADKGTEAFF. CDR3 DNA: TGCGCCAGCACCGTCAGCGCCGACAAGGGCACTGAAGCTTTCTTT.

This clone has more than one count but fewer than ten. The chain carries TRBV5-3 and TRBJ1-6; no reliable D call. TRBV5-3 is classed as an ORF, of uncertain function. V was shortened by 6 bases and J by 7 bases, with 14 bases between the two germline ends. The length of the CDR3 is 14 residues. DNA of the CDR3: TGTGCCAGAAATATGAGGGATAGGAATTCACCCCTCCACTTT. It encodes CARNMRDRNSPLHF.

This chain connects TRBV19 to TRBJ1-5, with D tentatively TRBD1 (6 bases). V was trimmed by 6 bases and J by 2 bases, leaving 11 bases between them. Germline V gene lookup returns CDR1 LNHDA and CDR2 SQIVND (reference sequence). This CDR3 is 14 amino acids long. The CDR3 nucleotides are TGTGCCAGTAGGCAGGGGTTGGGCAATCAGCCCCAGCATTTT. Its translation is CASRQGLGNQPQHF. The complete variable domain, with remaining parts taken from reference TRBV19 and TRBJ1-5, reads DGGITQSPKYLFRKEGQNVTLSCEQNLNHDAMYWYRQDPGQGLRLIYYSQIVNDFQKGDIAEGYSVSREKKESFPLTVTSAQKNPTAFYLCASRQGLGNQPQHFGDGTRLSIL.

The chain employs TRBV6-1 and TRBJ2-6; D call uncertain. The CDR3 loop spans 18 amino acids. V lost 1 base, J lost 0 bases, and 13 bases lay in between. Germline V gene lookup returns CDR1 MNHNS and CDR2 SASEGT. The CDR3 here is CASSEDGRRDSGANVLTF. DNA for the CDR3: TGTGCCAGCAGTGAAGATGGACGGAGAGACTCTGGGGCCAACGTCCTGACTTTC.

This clone was counted between two and nine times. The V call is TRBV10-1, the J call TRBJ2-1; 11 nucleotides agree with TRBD2. The germline CDR1 and CDR2 sequences are WNHNN and SYGVQD (reference sequence). Unmatched junction bases numbered 4, after V lost 5 bases and J lost 7 bases. The CDR3 runs 14 residues. The CDR3 nucleotides are TGCGCCAGCAGTCGTTCTAGCGGGGGGAATGAGCAGTTCTTC. Translated: CASSRSSGGNEQFF.